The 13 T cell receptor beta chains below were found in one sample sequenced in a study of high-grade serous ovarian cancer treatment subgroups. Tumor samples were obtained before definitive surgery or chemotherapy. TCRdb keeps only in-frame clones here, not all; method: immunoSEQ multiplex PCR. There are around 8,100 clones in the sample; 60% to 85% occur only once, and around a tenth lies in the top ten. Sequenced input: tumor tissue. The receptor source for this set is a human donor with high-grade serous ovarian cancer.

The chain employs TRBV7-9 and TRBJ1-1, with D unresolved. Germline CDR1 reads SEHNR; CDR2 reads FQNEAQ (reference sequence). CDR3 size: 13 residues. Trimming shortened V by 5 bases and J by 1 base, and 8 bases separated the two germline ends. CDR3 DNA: TGTGCCAGCAGCCAGCATAGGAACACTGAAGCTTTCTTT. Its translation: CASSQHRNTEAFF.

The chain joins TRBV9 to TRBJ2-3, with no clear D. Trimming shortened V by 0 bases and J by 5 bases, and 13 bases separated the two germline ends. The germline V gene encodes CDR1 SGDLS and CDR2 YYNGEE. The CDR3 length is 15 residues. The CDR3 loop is CASSVDENRRDTQYF. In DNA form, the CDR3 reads TGTGCCAGCAGCGTAGATGAAAACAGAAGAGATACGCAGTATTTT.

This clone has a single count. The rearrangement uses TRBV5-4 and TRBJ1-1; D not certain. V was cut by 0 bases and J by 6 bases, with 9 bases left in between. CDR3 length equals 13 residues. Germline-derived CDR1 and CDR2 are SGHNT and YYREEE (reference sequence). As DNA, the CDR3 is TGTGCCAGCAGCTTGGAAAGGAGGGCTGAAGCTTTCTTT. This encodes CASSLERRAEAFF.

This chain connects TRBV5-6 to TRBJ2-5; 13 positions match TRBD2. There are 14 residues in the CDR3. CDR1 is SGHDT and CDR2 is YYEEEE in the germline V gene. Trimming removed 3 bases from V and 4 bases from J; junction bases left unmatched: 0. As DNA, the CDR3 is TGTGCCAGCAGCTGGACTAGCGGGAGAGAGACCCAGTACTTC. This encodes CASSWTSGRETQYF.

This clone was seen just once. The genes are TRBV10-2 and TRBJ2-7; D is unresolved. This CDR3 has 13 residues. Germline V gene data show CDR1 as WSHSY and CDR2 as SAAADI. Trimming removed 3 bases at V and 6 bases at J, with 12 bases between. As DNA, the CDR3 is TGCGCCAGCAGTGAACACGCCGCCGGCGAGCAGTACTTC. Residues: CASSEHAAGEQYF.

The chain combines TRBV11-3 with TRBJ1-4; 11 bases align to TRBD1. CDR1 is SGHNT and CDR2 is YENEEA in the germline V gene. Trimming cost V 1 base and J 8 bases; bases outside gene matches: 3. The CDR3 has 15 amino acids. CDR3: CASSLVGTGGEKLFF. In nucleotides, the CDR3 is TGTGCCAGCAGCTTAGTCGGGACAGGGGGAGAAAAACTGTTTTTT.

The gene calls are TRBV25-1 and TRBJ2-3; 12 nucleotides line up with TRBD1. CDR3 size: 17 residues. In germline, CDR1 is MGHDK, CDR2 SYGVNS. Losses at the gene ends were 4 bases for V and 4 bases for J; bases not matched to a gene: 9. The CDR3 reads CASSGTIRDRGPDTQYF. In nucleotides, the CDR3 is TGTGCCAGCAGTGGGACTATCCGGGACAGGGGGCCAGATACGCAGTATTTT.

The CDR3 DNA is TGTGCCAGCAGCTTATCCCTGACGCCTGGGGCCAACGTCCTGACTTTC. It translates to CASSLSLTPGANVLTF. The chain recombines TRBV7-2 with TRBJ2-6; D is unresolved. The CDR3 is 16 residues long. With 2 bases removed from V and 2 bases from J, the gap between germline ends came to 10 bases. Germline V CDR1 and CDR2: SGHTA, FQGNSA.

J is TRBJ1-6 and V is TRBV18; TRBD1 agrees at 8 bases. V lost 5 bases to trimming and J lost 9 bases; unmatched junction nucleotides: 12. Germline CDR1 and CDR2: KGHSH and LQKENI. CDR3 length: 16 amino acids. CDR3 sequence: CASSSTGTGGTSPLHF. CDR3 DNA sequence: TGTGCCAGCTCAAGCACCGGGACAGGAGGGACTTCACCCCTCCACTTT.

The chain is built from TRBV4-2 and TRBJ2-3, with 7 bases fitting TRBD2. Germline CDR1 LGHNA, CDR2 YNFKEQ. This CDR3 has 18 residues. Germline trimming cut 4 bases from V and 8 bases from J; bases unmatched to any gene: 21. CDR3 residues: CASSPTPRAGEGISTQYF. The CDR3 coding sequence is TGTGCCAGCAGCCCCACCCCCCGGGCGGGAGAGGGAATTTCTACGCAGTATTTT.

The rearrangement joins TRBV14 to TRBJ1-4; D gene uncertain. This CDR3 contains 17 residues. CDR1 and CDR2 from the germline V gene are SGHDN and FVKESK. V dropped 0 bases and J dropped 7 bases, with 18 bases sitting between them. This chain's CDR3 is CASSQEAGLRYGEKLFF. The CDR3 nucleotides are TGTGCCAGCAGCCAAGAGGCCGGACTACGGTACGGTGAAAAACTGTTTTTT.

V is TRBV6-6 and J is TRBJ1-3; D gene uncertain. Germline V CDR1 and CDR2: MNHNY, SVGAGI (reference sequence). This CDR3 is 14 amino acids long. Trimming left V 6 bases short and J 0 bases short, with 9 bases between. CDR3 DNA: TGTGCCAGCAGGTCGGGAAACTCTGGAAACACCATATATTTT. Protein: CASRSGNSGNTIYF.

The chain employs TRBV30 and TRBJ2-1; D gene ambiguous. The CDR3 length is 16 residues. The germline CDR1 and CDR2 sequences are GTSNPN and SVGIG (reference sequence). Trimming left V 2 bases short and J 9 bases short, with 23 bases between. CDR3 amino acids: CAWSLLGGANGGEQFF. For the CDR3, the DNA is TGTGCCTGGAGTTTATTAGGCGGAGCCAACGGCGGTGAGCAGTTCTTC.